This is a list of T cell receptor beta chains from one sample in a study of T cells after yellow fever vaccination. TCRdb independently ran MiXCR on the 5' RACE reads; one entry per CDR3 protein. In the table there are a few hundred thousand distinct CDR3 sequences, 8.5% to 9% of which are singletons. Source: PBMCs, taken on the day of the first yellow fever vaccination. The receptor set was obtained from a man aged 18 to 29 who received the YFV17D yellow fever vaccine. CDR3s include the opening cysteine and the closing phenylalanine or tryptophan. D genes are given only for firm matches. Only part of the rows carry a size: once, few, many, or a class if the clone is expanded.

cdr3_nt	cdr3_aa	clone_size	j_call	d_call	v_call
TGCGCCAGCAGCCAGCAGGGTTTCCCCGGGGAGCTGTTTTTT	CASSQQGFPGELFF	NA	TRBJ2-2	NA	TRBV4-1
TGCAGCGTTGAAGAGGCTAGCGGGTGGGATTCAAACAATGAGCAGTTCTTC	CSVEEASGWDSNNEQFF	few	TRBJ2-1	TRBD2	TRBV29-1
TGTGCCAGCTCCCCGACGGGGACCCAGTACTTC	CASSPTGTQYF	few	TRBJ2-5	NA	TRBV18
TGTGCCAGCAGTCCCTATCTAGCGGGGGCCGGAGATACGCAGTATTTT	CASSPYLAGAGDTQYF	few	TRBJ2-3	TRBD2	TRBV27
TGTGCTAGTGGTTTGGTACGAGGGTTCAATTTGGGACACGGGCCCGACGGGACCGGGGAGCTGTTTTTT	CASGLVRGFNLGHGPDGTGELFF	many	TRBJ2-2	NA	TRBV12-5
TGTGCCAGCAGCTTGGCCCTGACTAGCGGCCAAAATACGCAGTATTTT	CASSLALTSGQNTQYF	NA	TRBJ2-3	TRBD2	TRBV5-5
TGCAGTGCTAGAGACGGTCTCCCGGATACGCAGTATTTT	CSARDGLPDTQYF	NA	TRBJ2-3	NA	TRBV20-1
TGTGCCAGCAGCCGAATGGGGGGAAGTCAGCCCCAGCATTTT	CASSRMGGSQPQHF	NA	TRBJ1-5	NA	TRBV3-1
TGTGCCAGCAGCTTAGACGGGGGATGGCAGCCCCAGCATTTT	CASSLDGGWQPQHF	NA	TRBJ1-5	NA	TRBV7-2
TGTGCCAGCAGCACCCCCCGGGTTGCGGGGGGGGACACCGGGGAGCTGTTTTTT	CASSTPRVAGGDTGELFF	NA	TRBJ2-2	TRBD2	TRBV11-2